In its sample, the clone carrying this T cell receptor (delta chain) is medium-sized. Its antigen is unknown. The sample holds other DNA sequences that translate to the same CDR3. The data originate from a study of γδ T cells in repeated Plasmodium falciparum infection. The CDR3 is 19 residues long. V was pared by 2 bases and J by 0 bases, with 12 bases of the junction left unmatched. Looked up from germline, CDR1 is TSWWSYY and CDR2 is QGS. Overall study results and limits: Many TCRgamma sequences overlapped between individuals in stable Vgamma9/Vdelta2+ repertoires. Compared with Australian children, Malian Vdelta2-negative repertoires seemed more clonal, less diverse, less shared.

TCRdb reanalyzed the multiplex PCR reads using CATT. The data hold 93,000 or so delta-chain clones, with less than 1% observed a single time. Flow sorting of PBMC yielded separate Vgamma9/Vdelta2+ and Vdelta2-negative gammadelta T cell populations for bulk repertoire analysis. The sequence was obtained from a pool of human donors (malaria-infected and uninfected, not separated). The specimen was gamma-delta T cells from blood. The chain joins TRDV1 to TRDJ1; 10 positions agree with TRDD3. The CDR3 protein is CALGEISWGIQGYTDKLIF. The CDR3 DNA is TGTGCTCTTGGGGAAATCTCTTGGGGGATACAAGGGTACACCGATAAACTCATCTTT.